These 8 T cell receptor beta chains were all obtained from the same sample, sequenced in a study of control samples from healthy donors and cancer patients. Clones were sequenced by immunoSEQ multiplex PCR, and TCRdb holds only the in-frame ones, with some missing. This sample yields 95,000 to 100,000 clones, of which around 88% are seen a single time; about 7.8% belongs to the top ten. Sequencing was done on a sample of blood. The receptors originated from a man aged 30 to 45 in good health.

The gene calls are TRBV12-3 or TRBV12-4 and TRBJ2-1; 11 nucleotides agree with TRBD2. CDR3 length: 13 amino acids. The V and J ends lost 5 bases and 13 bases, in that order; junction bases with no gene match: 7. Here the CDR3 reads CASSPVAGGPQFF. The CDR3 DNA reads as TGTGCCAGCAGTCCAGTAGCGGGAGGGCCTCAGTTCTTC.

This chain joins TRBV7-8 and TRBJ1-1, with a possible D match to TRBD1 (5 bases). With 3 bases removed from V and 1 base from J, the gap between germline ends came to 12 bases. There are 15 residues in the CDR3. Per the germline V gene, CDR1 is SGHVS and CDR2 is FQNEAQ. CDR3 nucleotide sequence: TGTGCCAGCAGCTTTCAGGGTCTGGGGAACACTGAAGCTTTCTTT. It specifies CASSFQGLGNTEAFF.

The CDR3 nucleotides read TGTGCCAGCATTCGTAAAGGGGCTGGAGCCTATGGCTACACCTTC. Protein: CASIRKGAGAYGYTF. The chain carries TRBV6-5 and TRBJ1-2; TRBD1 might be the D (5 bases). The CDR3 runs 15 residues. Trimming took off 7 bases at V and 4 bases at J, with 19 bases between the two ends. CDR1 and CDR2 from the germline V gene are MNHEY and SVGAGI.

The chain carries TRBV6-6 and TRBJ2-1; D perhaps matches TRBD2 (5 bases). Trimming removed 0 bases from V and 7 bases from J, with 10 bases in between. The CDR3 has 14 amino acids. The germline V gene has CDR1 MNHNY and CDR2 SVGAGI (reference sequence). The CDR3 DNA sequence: TGTGCCAGCAGTTACTCTCGGACTGGTAATGAGCAGTTCTTC. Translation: CASSYSRTGNEQFF.

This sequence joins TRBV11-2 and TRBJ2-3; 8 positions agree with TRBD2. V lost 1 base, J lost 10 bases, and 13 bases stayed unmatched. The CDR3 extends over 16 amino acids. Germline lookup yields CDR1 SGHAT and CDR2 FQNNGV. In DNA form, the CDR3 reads TGTGCCAGCAGCTTAGTTAGCCAGGGACTAGTAGGGGCGCAGTATTTT. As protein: CASSLVSQGLVGAQYF.

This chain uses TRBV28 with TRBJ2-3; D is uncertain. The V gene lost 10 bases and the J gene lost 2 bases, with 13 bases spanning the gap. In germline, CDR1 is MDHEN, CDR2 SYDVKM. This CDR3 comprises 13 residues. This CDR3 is CATKGLNTDTQYF. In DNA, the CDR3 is TGTGCCACCAAAGGCTTAAACACAGATACGCAGTATTTT.

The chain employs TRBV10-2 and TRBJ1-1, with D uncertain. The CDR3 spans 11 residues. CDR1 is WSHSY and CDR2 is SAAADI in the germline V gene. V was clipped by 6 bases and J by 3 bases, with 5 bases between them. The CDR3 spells CASRDYTEAFF. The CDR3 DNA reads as TGCGCCAGCAGGGATTACACTGAAGCTTTCTTT.

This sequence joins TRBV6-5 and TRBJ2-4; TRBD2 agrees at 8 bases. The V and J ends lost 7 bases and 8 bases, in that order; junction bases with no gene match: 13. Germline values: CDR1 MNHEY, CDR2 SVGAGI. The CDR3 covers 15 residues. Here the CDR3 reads CASKNGGEFWDIQYF. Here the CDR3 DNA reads TGTGCCAGCAAAAACGGGGGGGAATTTTGGGACATTCAGTACTTC.